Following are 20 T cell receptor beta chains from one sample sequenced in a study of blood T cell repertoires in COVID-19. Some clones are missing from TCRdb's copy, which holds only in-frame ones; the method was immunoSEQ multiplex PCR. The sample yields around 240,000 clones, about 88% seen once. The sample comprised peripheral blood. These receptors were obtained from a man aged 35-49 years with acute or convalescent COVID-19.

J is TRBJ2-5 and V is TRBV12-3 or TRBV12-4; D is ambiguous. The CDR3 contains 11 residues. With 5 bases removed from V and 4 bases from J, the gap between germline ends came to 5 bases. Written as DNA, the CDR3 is TGTGCCAGCAGTAACAGAGAGACCCAGTACTTC. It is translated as CASSNRETQYF.

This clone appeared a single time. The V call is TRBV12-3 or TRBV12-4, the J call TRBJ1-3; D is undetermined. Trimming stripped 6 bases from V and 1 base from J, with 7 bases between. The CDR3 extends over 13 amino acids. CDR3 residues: CASSPASGNTIYF. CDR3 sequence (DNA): TGTGCCAGCAGCCCAGCGTCTGGAAACACCATATATTTT.

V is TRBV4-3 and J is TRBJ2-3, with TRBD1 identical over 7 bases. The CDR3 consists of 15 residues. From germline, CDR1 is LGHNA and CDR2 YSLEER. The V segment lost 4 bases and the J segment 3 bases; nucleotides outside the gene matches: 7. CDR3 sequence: CASSPRTGGTDTQYF. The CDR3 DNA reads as TGCGCCAGCAGCCCCCGGACAGGAGGTACAGATACGCAGTATTTT.

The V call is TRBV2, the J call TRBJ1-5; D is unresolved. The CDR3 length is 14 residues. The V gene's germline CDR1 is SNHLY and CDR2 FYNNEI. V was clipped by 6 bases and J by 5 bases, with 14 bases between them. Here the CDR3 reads CASRVDGDYQPQHF. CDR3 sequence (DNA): TGTGCCAGCAGAGTGGACGGGGATTATCAGCCCCAGCATTTT.

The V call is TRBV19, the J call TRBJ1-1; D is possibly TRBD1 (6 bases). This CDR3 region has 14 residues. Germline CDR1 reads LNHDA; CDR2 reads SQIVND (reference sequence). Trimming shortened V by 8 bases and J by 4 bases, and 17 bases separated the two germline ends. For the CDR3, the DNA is TGTGCCAGTGGGCAACAGGGATGGGGCACTGAAGCTTTCTTT. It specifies CASGQQGWGTEAFF.

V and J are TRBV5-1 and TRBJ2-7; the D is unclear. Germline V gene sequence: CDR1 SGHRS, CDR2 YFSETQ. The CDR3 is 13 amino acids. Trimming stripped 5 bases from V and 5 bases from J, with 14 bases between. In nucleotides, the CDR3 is TGCGCCAGCAGGCTTGTCCTTCGCGACGAGCAGTACTTC. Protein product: CASRLVLRDEQYF.

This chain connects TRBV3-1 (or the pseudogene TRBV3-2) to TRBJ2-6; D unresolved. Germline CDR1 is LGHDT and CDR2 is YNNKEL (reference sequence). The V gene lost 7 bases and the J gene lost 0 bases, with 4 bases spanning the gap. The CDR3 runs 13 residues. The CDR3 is CASTVSGANVLTF. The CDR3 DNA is TGTGCCAGCACCGTCTCTGGGGCCAACGTCCTGACTTTC.

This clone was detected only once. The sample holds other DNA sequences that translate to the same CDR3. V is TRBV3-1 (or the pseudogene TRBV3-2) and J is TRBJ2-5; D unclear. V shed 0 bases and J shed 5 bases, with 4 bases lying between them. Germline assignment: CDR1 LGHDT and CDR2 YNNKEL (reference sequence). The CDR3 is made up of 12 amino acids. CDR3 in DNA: TGTGCCAGCAGCCAAGATCGGGAGACCCAGTACTTC. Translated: CASSQDRETQYF.

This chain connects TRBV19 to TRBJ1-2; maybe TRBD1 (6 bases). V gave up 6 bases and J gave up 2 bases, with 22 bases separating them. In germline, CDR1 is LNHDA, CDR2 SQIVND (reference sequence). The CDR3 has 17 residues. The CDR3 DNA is TGTGCCAGTAGGCCTCCTTGGGGGCCGGCGACCAACTATGGCTACACCTTC. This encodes CASRPPWGPATNYGYTF.

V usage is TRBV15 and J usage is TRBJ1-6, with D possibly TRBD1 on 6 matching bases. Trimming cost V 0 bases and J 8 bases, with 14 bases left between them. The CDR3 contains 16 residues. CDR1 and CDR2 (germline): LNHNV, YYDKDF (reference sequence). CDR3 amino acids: CATSRDQGMRDSPLHF. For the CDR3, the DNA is TGTGCCACCAGCAGAGATCAGGGGATGAGGGATTCACCCCTCCACTTT.

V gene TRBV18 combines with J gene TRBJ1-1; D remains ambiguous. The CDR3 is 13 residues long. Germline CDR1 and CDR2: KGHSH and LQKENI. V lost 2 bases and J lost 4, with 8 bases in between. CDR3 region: CASSPGVATEAFF. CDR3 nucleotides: TGTGCCAGCTCACCAGGAGTGGCCACTGAAGCTTTCTTT.

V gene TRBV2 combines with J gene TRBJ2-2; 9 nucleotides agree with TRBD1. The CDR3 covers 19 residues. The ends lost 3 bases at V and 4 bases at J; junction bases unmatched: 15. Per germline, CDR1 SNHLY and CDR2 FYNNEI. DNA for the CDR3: TGTGCCAGCAGTGAGAGACTCATAGCCGGGACAGGGATCACCGGGGAGCTGTTTTTT. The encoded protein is CASSERLIAGTGITGELFF. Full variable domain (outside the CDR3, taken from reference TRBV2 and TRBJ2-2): EPEVTQTPSHQVTQMGQEVILRCVPISNHLYFYWYRQILGQKVEFLVSFYNNEISEKSEIFDDQFSVERPDGSNFTLKIRSTKLEDSAMYFCASSERLIAGTGITGELFFGEGSRLTVL.

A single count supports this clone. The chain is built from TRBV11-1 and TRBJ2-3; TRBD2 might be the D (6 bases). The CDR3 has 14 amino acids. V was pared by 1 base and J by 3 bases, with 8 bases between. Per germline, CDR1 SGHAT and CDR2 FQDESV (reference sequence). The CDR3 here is CASSLEAGTDTQYF. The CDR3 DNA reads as TGTGCCAGCAGCTTAGAGGCGGGGACAGATACGCAGTATTTT.

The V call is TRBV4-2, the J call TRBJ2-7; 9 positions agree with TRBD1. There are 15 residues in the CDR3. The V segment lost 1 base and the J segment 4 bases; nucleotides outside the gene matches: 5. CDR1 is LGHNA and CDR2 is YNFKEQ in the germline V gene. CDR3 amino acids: CASSQGGGQGYEQYF. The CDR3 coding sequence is TGTGCCAGCAGCCAAGGAGGGGGACAGGGTTACGAGCAGTACTTC.

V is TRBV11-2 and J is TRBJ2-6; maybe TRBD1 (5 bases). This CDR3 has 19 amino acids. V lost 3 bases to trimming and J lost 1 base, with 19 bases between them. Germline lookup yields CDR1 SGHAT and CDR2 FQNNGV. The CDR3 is CASSLWTRSSRSGANVLTF. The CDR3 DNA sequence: TGTGCCAGCAGCTTGTGGACACGTTCTTCGAGGTCTGGGGCCAACGTCCTGACTTTC.

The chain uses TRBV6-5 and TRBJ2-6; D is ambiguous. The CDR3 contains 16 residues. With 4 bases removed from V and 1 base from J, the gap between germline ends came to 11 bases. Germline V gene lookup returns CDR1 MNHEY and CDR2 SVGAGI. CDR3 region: CASSSPRESGANVLTF. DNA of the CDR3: TGTGCCAGCAGTTCCCCTAGAGAATCTGGGGCCAACGTCCTGACTTTC.

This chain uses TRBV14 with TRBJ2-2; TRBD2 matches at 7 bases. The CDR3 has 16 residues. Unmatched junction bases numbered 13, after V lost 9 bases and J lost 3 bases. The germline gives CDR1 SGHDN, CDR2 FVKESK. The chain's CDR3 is CASHRGELRDTGELFF. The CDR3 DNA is TGTGCCAGTCACCGGGGGGAACTCCGAGACACCGGGGAGCTGTTTTTT. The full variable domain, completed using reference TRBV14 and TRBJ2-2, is EAGVTQFPSHSVIEKGQTVTLRCDPISGHDNLYWYRRVMGKEIKFLLHFVKESKQDESGMPNNRFLAERTGGTYSTLKVQPAELEDSGVYFCASHRGELRDTGELFFGEGSRLTVL.

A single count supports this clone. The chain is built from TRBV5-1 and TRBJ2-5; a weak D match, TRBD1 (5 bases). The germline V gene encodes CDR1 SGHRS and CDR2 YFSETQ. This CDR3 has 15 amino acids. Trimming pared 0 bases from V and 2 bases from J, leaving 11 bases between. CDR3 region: CASSLENRPQETQYF. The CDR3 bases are TGCGCCAGCAGCTTGGAAAACAGGCCTCAAGAGACCCAGTACTTC. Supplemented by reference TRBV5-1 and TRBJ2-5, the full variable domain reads KAGVTQTPRYLIKTRGQQVTLSCSPISGHRSVSWYQQTPGQGLQFLFEYFSETQRNKGNFPGRFSGRQFSNSRSEMNVSTLELGDSALYLCASSLENRPQETQYFGPGTRLLVL.

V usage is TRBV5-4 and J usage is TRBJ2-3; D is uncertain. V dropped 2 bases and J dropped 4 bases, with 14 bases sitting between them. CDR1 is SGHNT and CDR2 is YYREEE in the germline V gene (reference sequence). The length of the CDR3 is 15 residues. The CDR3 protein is CASSLLTISADTQYF. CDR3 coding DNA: TGTGCCAGCAGCTTACTTACTATCAGCGCAGATACGCAGTATTTT.

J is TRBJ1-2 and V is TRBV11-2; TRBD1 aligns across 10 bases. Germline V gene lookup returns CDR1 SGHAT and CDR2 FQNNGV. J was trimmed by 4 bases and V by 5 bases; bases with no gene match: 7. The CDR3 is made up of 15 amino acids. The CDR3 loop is CASSQDRGLSYGYTF. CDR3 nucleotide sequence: TGTGCCAGCAGCCAAGACAGGGGGCTCTCCTATGGCTACACCTTC.